The clone carrying this T cell receptor (beta chain) occurred a few times. Its matching antigen is unknown. The data were obtained in a study of identical twins. The germline V gene has CDR1 DFQATT and CDR2 SNEGSKA (reference sequence). The ends were cut back, 6 bases at V and 6 bases at J, with 21 bases in the middle. The CDR3 is made up of 14 amino acids. General study results and limits: Clonotypes of the beta chain that were abundant in cord blood carried fewer insertions (memory repertoires showed none).

MiXCR was run by TCRdb on the 5' RACE reads, yielding one entry per CDR3 protein. This sample has about 790,000 distinct CDR3 sequences; about 20% occur once, and the top ten carry 13%. The same sample was also used in a study of T cells expressing NK-cell markers. That paper states: Underlying the TCR beta repertoires were sorted CD3+CD56+NKG2C+, CD3+CD56+NKG2C- and CD3+CD56-NKG2C+ T cells.

The clonotype was recovered from a young woman in good health. The V and J genes are TRBV20-1 and TRBJ2-7, with a weak D call TRBD2 (6 bases). Sequenced input: PBMCs. Here the CDR3 reads CSASSVGGPPEQYF. In DNA form, the CDR3 reads TGCAGTGCCTCCTCCGTCGGGGGACCCCCCGAGCAGTACTTC.